This T cell receptor (beta chain) was obtained from a study of T-cell reconstitution after alpha-beta-depleted transplantation in children. A library of TCRbeta sequences, prepared with unique molecular identifiers, was generated. TCRdb analysed the PCR reads with MiXCR anew, one entry per CDR3 protein. Of over 400,000 distinct CDR3 sequences listed, approximately 42% are singletons. This clonotype was seen many times. Antigen unknown. Study-level points and caveats: From newly produced T cells came most of the T-cell counts and diversity one year after transplant. Several hundred graft clones that had expanded were reportedly the source of alpha-beta T cells about two months after transplant.

In germline, CDR1 is SGHTA, CDR2 FQGTGA. V trimming: 6 bases; J trimming: 0 bases; junction bases outside the gene matches: 7. The length of the CDR3 is 16 residues. The sequencing here drew on PBMCs, taken before TCRalphabeta/CD19-depleted stem cell transplant. The rearrangement joins TRBV7-3 to TRBJ2-3, with TRBD1 matching 9 bases. The sequence came from a girl aged 2-9 years with aplastic anemia, due to receive a stem cell transplant. The DNA for the CDR3 is TGTGCCAGCAGTGCTACAGGGGGCCCTAGCACAGATACGCAGTATTTT. Protein product: CASSATGGPSTDTQYF.